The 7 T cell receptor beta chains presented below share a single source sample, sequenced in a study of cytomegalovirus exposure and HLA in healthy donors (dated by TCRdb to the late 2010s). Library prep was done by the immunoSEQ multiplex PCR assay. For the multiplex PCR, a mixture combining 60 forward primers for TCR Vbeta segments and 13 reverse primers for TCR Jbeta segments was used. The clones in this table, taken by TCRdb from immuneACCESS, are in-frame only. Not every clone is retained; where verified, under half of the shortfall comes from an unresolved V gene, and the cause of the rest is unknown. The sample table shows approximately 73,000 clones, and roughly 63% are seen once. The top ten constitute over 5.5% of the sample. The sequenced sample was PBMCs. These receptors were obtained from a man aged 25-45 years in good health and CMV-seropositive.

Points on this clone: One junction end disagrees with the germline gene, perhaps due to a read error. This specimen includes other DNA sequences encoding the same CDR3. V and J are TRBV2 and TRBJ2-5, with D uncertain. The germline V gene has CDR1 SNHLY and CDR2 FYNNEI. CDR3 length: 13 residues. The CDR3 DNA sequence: TGTGCCAGCAGTGAACTAGAAGGAGAGACTCAGTACTTC. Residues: CASSELEGETQYF. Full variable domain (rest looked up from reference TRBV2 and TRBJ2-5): EPEVTQTPSHQVTQMGQEVILRCVPISNHLYFYWYRQILGQKVEFLVSFYNNEISEKSEIFDDQFSVERPDGSNFTLKIRSTKLEDSAMYFCASSELEGETQYFGPGTRLLVL.

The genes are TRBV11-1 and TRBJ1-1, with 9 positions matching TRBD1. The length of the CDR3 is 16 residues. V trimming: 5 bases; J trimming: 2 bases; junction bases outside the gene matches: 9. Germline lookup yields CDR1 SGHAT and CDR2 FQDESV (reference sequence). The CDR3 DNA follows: TGTGCCAGCAGCAAACGCGGGACAGGGCTTAACACTGAAGCTTTCTTT. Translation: CASSKRGTGLNTEAFF.

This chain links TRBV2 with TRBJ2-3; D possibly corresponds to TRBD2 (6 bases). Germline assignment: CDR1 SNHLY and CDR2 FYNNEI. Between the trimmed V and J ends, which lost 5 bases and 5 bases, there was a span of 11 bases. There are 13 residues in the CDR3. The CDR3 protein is CASSSGVGDTQYF. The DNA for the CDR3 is TGTGCCAGCAGTTCGGGGGTGGGAGATACGCAGTATTTT.

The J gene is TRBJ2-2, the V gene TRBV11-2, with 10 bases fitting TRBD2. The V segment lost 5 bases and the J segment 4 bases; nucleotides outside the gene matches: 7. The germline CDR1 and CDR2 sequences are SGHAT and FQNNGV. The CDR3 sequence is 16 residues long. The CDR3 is CASSRPGLALTGELFF. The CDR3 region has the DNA TGTGCCAGCAGCCGGCCGGGACTAGCGCTCACCGGGGAGCTGTTTTTT.

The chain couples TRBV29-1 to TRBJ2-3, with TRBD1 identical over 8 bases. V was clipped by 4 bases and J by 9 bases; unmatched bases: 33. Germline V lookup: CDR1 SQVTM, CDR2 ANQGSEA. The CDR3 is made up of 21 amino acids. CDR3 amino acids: CSVGGVTGAQEASSLPRTQYF. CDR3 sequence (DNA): TGCAGCGTTGGAGGAGTGACAGGGGCTCAAGAGGCTAGTAGCTTACCTAGAACGCAGTATTTT.

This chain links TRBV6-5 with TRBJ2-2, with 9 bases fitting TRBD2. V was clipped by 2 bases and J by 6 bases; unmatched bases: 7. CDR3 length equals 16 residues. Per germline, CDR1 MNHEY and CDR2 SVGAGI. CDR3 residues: CASSYGGRAVAGELFF. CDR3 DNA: TGTGCCAGCAGTTACGGCGGGAGGGCAGTGGCCGGGGAGCTGTTTTTT.

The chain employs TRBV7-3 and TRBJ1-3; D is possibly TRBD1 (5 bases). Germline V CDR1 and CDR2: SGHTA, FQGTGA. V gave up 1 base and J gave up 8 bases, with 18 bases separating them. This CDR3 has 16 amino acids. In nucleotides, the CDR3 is TGTGCCAGCAGCTTAAACCCCTCAGGGCCCCTAGACACCATATATTTT. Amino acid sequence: CASSLNPSGPLDTIYF.